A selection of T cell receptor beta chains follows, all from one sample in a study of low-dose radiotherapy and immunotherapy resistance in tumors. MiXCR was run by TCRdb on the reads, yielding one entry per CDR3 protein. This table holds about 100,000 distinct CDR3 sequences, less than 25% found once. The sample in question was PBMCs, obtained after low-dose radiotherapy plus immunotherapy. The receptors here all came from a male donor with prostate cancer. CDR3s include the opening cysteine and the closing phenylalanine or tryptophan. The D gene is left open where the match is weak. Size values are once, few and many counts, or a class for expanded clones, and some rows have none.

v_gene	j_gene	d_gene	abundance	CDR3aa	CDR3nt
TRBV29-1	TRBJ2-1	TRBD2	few	CSVVLRGGIYEQFF	TGCAGCGTTGTGCTGCGGGGGGGCATCTATGAGCAGTTCTTC
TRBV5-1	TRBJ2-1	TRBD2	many	CASSLGGGGASYNEQFF	TGCGCCAGCAGCTTGGGAGGCGGGGGGGCTTCCTACAATGAGCAGTTCTTC
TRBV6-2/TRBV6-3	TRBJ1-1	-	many	CASSYRAVSENTEAFF	TGTGCCAGCAGTTACCGGGCAGTCAGCGAGAACACTGAAGCTTTCTTT
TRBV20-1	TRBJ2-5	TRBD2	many	CSARWAGGAETQYF	TGCAGTGCTAGATGGGCGGGGGGCGCGGAGACCCAGTACTTC
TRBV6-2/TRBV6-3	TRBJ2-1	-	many	CASLTYNEQFF	TGTGCCAGCTTGACATACAATGAGCAGTTCTTC
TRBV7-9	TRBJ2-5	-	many	CASSSGQWARPTHETQYF	TGTGCCAGCAGCTCGGGACAATGGGCACGTCCAACACATGAGACCCAGTACTTC
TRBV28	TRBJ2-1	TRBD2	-	CASRIGLASEQFF	TGTGCCAGCAGAATCGGACTAGCGTCTGAGCAGTTCTTC
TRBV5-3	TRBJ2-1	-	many	CASEEGASADNEQFF	TGTGCCAGCGAGGAAGGGGCCAGCGCCGACAATGAGCAGTTCTTC
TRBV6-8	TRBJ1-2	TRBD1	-	CASSGQGGLGDYGYTF	TGTGCCAGCTCGGGACAGGGGGGGTTAGGAGACTATGGCTACACCTTC
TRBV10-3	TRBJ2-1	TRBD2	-	CAISESYYSGSYNEQFF	TGTGCCATCAGTGAGTCTTATTATAGCGGGTCCTACAATGAGCAGTTCTTC
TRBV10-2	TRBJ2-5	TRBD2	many	CATDQAGQETQYF	TGCGCCACCGACCAAGCGGGGCAAGAGACCCAGTACTTC
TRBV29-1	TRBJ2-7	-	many	CSVEGTSERYF	TGCAGCGTTGAGGGAACTAGTGAGCGGTACTTC
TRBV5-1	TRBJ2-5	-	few	CASSLVPADQETQYF	TGCGCCAGCAGCTTGGTACCAGCGGATCAAGAGACCCAGTACTTC
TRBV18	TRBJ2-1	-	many	CASSPIAGGRLTSNEQFF	TGTGCCAGCTCACCAATTGCCGGGGGGCGCCTGACAAGCAATGAGCAGTTCTTC
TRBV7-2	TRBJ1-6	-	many	CASSKGLHNSPLHF	TGTGCCAGCAGCAAGGGACTGCATAATTCACCCCTCCACTTT
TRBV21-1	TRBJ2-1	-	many	CASSKAGTGQGNNEQFF	TGTGCCAGCAGCAAAGCTGGGACAGGCCAGGGGAACAATGAGCAGTTCTTC
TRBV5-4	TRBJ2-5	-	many	CASSRTGSETQYF	TGTGCCAGCAGCCGCACAGGGTCAGAGACCCAGTACTTC
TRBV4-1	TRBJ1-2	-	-	CASSQDEGLGYGYTF	TGCGCCAGCAGCCAAGATGAGGGGTTGGGCTATGGCTACACCTTC
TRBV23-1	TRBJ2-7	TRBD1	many	CASSPHRTGNEQYF	TGCGCCAGCAGTCCCCATCGGACAGGTAACGAGCAGTACTTC
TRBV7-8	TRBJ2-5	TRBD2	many	CASSLRGAGEETQYF	TGTGCCAGCAGCCTTAGAGGAGCGGGGGAAGAGACCCAGTACTTC
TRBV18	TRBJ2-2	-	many	CASSEGTGLSNTGELFF	TGTGCCAGCTCAGAAGGGACCGGGCTATCGAACACCGGGGAGCTGTTTTTT
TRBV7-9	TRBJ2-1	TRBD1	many	CASSYQGAEDEQFF	TGTGCCAGCAGCTATCAGGGGGCTGAGGATGAGCAGTTCTTC
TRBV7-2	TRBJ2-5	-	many	CASSLQGTKVETQYF	TGTGCCAGCAGCCTCCAGGGCACGAAGGTGGAGACCCAGTACTTC
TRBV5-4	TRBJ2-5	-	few	CASSFKGWKETQYF	TGTGCCAGCAGCTTCAAAGGTTGGAAAGAGACCCAGTACTTC
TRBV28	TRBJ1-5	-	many	CASSANTANQPQHF	TGTGCCAGCAGTGCCAACACCGCCAATCAGCCCCAGCATTTT
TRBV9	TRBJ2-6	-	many	CASSSGISNSGANVLTF	TGTGCCAGCAGTTCGGGGATCAGTAACTCTGGGGCCAACGTCCTGACTTTC
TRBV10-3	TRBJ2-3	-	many	CAISYQPRGGQTDTQYF	TGTGCCATCAGTTACCAACCGAGGGGGGGCCAAACAGATACGCAGTATTTT
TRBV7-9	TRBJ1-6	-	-	CASSVDGNNSPLHF	TGTGCCAGCAGCGTAGACGGGAATAATTCACCCCTCCACTTT
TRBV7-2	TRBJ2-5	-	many	CASSSTYNDFQETQYF	TGTGCCAGCAGCTCTACGTACAACGATTTCCAAGAGACCCAGTACTTC
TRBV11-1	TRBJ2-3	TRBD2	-	CASSSPQRGGSTDTQYF	TGTGCCAGCAGCTCCCCTCAGCGGGGGGGGAGCACAGATACGCAGTATTTT
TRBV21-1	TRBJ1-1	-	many	CASSNGAGVNTEAFF	TGTGCCAGCAGCAATGGAGCGGGGGTGAACACTGAAGCTTTCTTT
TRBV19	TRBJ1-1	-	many	CASRPGASDMFREAFF	TGTGCCAGTAGGCCCGGGGCCTCAGATATGTTTAGGGAAGCTTTCTTT
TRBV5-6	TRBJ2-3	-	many	CASSSGGDSTDTQYF	TGTGCCAGCAGCTCCGGGGGAGACAGCACAGATACGCAGTATTTT
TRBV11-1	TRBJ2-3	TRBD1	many	CASSWDRRTQYF	TGTGCCAGCAGCTGGGACAGGAGAACGCAGTATTTT
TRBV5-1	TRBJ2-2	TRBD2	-	CASSRLPSGVGELFF	TGCGCCAGCAGCCGCCTCCCTAGCGGGGTCGGGGAGCTGTTTTTT